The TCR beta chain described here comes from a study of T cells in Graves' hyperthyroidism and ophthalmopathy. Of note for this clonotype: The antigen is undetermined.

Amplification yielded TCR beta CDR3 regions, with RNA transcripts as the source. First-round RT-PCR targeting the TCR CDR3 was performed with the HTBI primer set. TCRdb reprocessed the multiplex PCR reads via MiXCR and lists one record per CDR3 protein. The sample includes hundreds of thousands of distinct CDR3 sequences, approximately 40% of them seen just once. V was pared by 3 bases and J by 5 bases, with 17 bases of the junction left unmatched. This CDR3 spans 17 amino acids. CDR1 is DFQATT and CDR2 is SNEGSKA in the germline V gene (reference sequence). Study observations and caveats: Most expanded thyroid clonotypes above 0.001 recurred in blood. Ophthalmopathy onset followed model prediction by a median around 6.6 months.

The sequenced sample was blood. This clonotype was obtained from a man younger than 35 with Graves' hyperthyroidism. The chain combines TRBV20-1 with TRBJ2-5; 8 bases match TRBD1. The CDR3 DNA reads TGCAGTGCTAGTCGGACAGGGCTGGGGGAGGATTTTGAGACCCAGTACTTC. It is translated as CSASRTGLGEDFETQYF.